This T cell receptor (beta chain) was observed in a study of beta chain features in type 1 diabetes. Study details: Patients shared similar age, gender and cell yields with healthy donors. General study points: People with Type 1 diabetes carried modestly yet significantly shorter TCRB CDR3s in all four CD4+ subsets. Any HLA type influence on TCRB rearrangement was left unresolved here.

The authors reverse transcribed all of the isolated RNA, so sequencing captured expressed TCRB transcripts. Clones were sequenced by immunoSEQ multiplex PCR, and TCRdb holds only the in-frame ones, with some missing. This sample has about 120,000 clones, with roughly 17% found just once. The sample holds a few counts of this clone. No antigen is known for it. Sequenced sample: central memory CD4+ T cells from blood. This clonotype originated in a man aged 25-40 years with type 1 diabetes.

CDR3 sequence (DNA): TGTGCCAGCAGCCCGCAGGGGGCCGGGGAGCTGTTTTTT. Its translation is CASSPQGAGELFF. The chain recombines TRBV7-6 with TRBJ2-2; 7 positions agree with TRBD1. V dropped 5 bases and J dropped 6; count of bases not matched to a gene: 3. Germline CDR1 reads SGHVS; CDR2 reads FNYEAQ. This CDR3 is 13 amino acids long. The entire variable domain, with the rest obtained from reference TRBV7-6 and TRBJ2-2, is as follows: GAGVSQSPRYKVTKRGQDVALRCDPISGHVSLYWYRQALGQGPEFLTYFNYEAQQDKSGLPNDRFSAERPEGSISTLTIQRTEQRDSAMYRCASSPQGAGELFFGEGSRLTVL.